Presented here are 11 T cell receptor beta chains from one specimen sequenced in a study of blood T cells in healthy people across ages. A sample-barcoded 5' primer and a J-beta primer mix were used in a second PCR of roughly 7 to 11 cycles. TCRdb re-derived calls from the 5' RACE reads in MiXCR, one entry per CDR3 protein. This repertoire shows 1.2 million to 1.5 million distinct CDR3 sequences, around 55% found once; its top ten account for roughly 6.3%. Sequencing was carried out using blood. The origin of the receptors is a man aged 18 to 29 in good health.

This clonotype has more than one count but fewer than ten. V and J are TRBV10-3 and TRBJ1-1; 12 bases fit TRBD1. This CDR3 contains 16 residues. V lost 6 bases, J lost 0 bases, and 5 bases stayed unmatched. The germline CDR1 and CDR2 sequences are ENHRY and SYGVKD. CDR3: CAIRGWDRGLNTEAFF. CDR3 nucleotides: TGTGCCATCAGAGGGTGGGACAGGGGGCTGAACACTGAAGCTTTCTTT.

The count of this clonotype is one. The CDR3 sequence is CASSMIQGASGYTF. The CDR3 bases are TGTGCCAGCAGTATGATACAGGGGGCTAGCGGCTACACCTTC. The chain couples TRBV6-5 to TRBJ1-2, with 9 bases identical to TRBD1. Germline V gene sequence: CDR1 MNHEY, CDR2 SVGAGI. V lost 5 bases, J lost 8 bases, and 9 bases stayed unmatched. The CDR3 runs to 14 residues.

Comment on this clonotype: At one boundary the junction diverges from the germline segment, which might be a read error. The chain joins TRBV20-1 to TRBJ2-4; perhaps TRBD1 as D (6 bases). CDR1 and CDR2 (germline): DFQATT, SNEGSKA (reference sequence). This CDR3 has 15 amino acids. The CDR3 is CSATDRRRAKNIRYF. The CDR3 coding sequence is TGCAGTGCTACAGACAGGAGACGAGCCAAAAACATTCGGTACTTC.

The chain links TRBV5-1 to TRBJ2-1, with 11 bases matching TRBD2. The germline V gene encodes CDR1 SGHRS and CDR2 YFSETQ. This CDR3 region has 16 residues. The junction had 10 bases not matched to a gene; V was cut back by 2 bases and J by 9 bases. This chain's CDR3 is CASSFETSGDTSEQFF. CDR3 sequence (DNA): TGCGCCAGCAGCTTCGAGACTAGCGGGGACACCTCTGAGCAGTTCTTC.

This clonotype was observed a handful of times. The chain links TRBV5-1 to TRBJ2-1, with 12 bases matching TRBD2. The CDR3 runs to 16 residues. V shed 4 bases, J shed 6 bases, and the junction held 8 bases outside the gene matches. Germline assignment: CDR1 SGHRS and CDR2 YFSETQ. The chain's CDR3 is CASSLLAGGPSNEQFF. DNA for the CDR3: TGCGCCAGCAGCCTACTAGCGGGAGGCCCCAGCAATGAGCAGTTCTTC.

With respect to this clonotype: The junction shows a germline mismatch at one end, possibly a read error. The rearrangement links TRBV7-7 to TRBJ2-7; 9 bases map to TRBD1. The J call could be wrong; TRBJ2-5 is a better fit for the DNA end. CDR3 length: 16 amino acids. Germline lookup yields CDR1 SSHAT and CDR2 FNYEAQ (reference sequence). CDR3 sequence (DNA): TGTGCTAGCAGCCAGTGGACAGGGGATGTTTCGGAGACCCAGTACTTC. Encoded protein: CASSQWTGDVSETQYF.

The rearrangement links TRBV4-2 to TRBJ2-1, with TRBD2 matching 10 bases. The V gene end was trimmed by 5 bases and the J gene end by 8 bases; junction bases not matched to a gene: 15. This CDR3 is 17 amino acids long. Germline values: CDR1 LGHNA, CDR2 YNFKEQ. CDR3 nucleotides: TGTGCCAGCAGCACCGGCAATAGCGGGAGGTTCAATTATGAGCAGTTCTTC. Translation: CASSTGNSGRFNYEQFF.

The rearrangement links TRBV29-1 to TRBJ2-3; D is ambiguous. The length of the CDR3 is 13 residues. CDR1 is SQVTM, CDR2 ANQGSEA, per germline. V was pared by 6 bases and J by 0 bases, with 10 bases between. CDR3 protein: CSVSDPSTDTQYF. CDR3 DNA sequence: TGCAGCGTGAGCGACCCTAGCACAGATACGCAGTATTTT.

This sequence joins TRBV5-5 and TRBJ2-7; 11 bases fit TRBD2. Germline loops: CDR1 SGHKS, CDR2 YYEKEE (reference sequence). V trimming: 3 bases; J trimming: 2 bases; junction bases outside the gene matches: 4. CDR3 length: 15 amino acids. CDR3 bases: TGTGCCAGCAGCTGGGGACTAGCGGAAACCTACGAGCAGTACTTC. Its protein is CASSWGLAETYEQYF.

The chain is built from TRBV28 and TRBJ2-7; 9 nucleotides line up with TRBD1. V lost 5 bases, J lost 6 bases, and 8 bases stayed unmatched. The CDR3 is 14 residues long. The germline V gene has CDR1 MDHEN and CDR2 SYDVKM. The CDR3 is CASSPPGQGGEQYF. The CDR3 nucleotides read TGTGCCAGCAGTCCGCCGGGACAGGGAGGCGAGCAGTACTTC.

This chain joins TRBV18 and TRBJ1-2; D is perhaps TRBD1 (5 bases). CDR1 and CDR2 from the germline V gene are KGHSH and LQKENI. CDR3 size: 13 residues. V was pared by 3 bases and J by 7 bases, with 12 bases between. CDR3 sequence reads: CASSPTGSAGYTF. The CDR3 region has the DNA TGTGCCAGCTCACCTACAGGTTCGGCTGGCTACACCTTC.